This TCR beta chain appears in the sequencing data of a study of Ad26.COV2.S vaccination and SARS-CoV-2 variants. Treatment given: some 19 received Ad26.COV2.S at low or high dose, single or two shots; 5 received placebo; per-sample allocation not given. The study sampled participants on day 63 after the first vaccine or placebo injection. Losses at the gene ends were 5 bases for V and 4 bases for J; bases not matched to a gene: 4. CDR1 SGHTA and CDR2 FQGTGA come from the germline V gene. The CDR3 contains 14 residues. Assay: immunoSEQ multiplex PCR; the TCRdb copy retains only in-frame clones and omits some. This table has a few hundred thousand clones, about 80% appearing once.

Sequenced material: peripheral blood, taken in a trial of Ad26.COV2.S vaccine versus placebo. The receptor comes from a person between 18 and 65 years old who received the Ad26.COV2.S COVID-19 vaccine or a placebo. The rearrangement links TRBV7-3 to TRBJ2-2; 7 nucleotides line up with TRBD2. Here the CDR3 DNA reads TGTGCCAGCAGCCTTACTAGCGCCACCGGGGAGCTGTTTTTT. It yields the protein CASSLTSATGELFF.